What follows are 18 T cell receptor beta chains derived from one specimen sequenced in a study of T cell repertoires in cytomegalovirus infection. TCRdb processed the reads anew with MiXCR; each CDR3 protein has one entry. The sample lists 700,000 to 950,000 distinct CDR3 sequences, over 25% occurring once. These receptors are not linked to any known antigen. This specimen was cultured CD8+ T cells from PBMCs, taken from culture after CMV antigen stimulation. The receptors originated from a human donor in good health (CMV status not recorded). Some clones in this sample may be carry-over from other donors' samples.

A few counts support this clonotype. CDR3 region: CASSLDGTGIDTQYF. The CDR3, as DNA: TGTGCCAGCAGCTTGGACGGGACAGGGATAGATACGCAGTATTTT. The genes are TRBV5-5 and TRBJ2-3; TRBD1 matches at 9 bases. Looked up from germline, CDR1 is SGHKS and CDR2 is YYEKEE (reference sequence). J was trimmed by 5 bases and V by 0 bases; bases with no gene match: 4. The CDR3 length is 15 residues.

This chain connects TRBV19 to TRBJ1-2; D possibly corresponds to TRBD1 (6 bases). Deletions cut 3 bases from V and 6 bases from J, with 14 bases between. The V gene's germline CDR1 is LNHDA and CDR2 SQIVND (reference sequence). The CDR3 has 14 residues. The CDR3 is CASSMAGTTNGYTF. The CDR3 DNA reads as TGTGCCAGTAGTATGGCCGGGACAACAAATGGCTACACCTTC.

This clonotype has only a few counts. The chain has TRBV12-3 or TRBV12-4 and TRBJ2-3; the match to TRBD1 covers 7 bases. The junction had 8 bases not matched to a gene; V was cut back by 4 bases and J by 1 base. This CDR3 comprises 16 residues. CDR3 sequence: CASSWGSGGGTDTQYF. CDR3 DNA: TGTGCCAGCAGTTGGGGTTCAGGGGGAGGCACAGATACGCAGTATTTT.

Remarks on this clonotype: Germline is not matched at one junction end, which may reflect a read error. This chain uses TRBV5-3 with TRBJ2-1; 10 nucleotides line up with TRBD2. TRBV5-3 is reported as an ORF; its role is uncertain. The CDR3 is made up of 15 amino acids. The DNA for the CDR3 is TGTGCCAGCAGCTTAGGGACTAGCGAGTTGGGTGAGCAGTTCTTC. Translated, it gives CASSLGTSELGEQFF.

The CDR3 sequence: CASRDELDTQYF. The CDR3 nucleotides read TGTGCCAGCAGGGATGAGCTAGATACGCAGTATTTT. This chain connects TRBV12-3 or TRBV12-4 to TRBJ2-3, with unresolved D. The CDR3 is 12 residues long. Between the trimmed V and J ends, which lost 6 bases and 5 bases, there was a span of 9 bases.

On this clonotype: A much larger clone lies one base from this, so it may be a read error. CDR3 coding DNA: TGTGTCAGCAGCTTAGTGACCGGACTAGCTAGCACAGATACGCAGTATTTT. Encoded protein: CVSSLVTGLASTDTQYF. This sequence joins TRBV7-8 and TRBJ2-3; 8 positions match TRBD2. Germline-derived CDR1 and CDR2 are SGHVS and FQNEAQ. There are 17 residues in the CDR3.

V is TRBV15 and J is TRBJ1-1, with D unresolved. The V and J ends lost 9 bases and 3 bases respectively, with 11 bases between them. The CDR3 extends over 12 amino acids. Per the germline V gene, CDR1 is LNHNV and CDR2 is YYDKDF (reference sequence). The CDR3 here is CATARQYTEAFF. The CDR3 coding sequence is TGTGCCACGGCCCGGCAGTACACTGAAGCTTTCTTT.

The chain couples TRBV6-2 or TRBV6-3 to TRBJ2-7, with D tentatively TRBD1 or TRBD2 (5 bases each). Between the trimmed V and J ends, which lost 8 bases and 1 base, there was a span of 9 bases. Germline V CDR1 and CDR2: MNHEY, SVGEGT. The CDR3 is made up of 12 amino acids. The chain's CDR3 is CASDGGSYEQYF. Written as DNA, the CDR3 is TGTGCCAGCGATGGGGGATCCTACGAGCAGTACTTC.

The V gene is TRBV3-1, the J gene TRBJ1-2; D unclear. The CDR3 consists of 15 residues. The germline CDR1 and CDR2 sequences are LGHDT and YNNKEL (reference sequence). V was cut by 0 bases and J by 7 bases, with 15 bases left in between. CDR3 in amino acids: CASSQDGGFFGGYTF. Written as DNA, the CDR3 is TGTGCCAGCAGCCAAGATGGAGGCTTCTTCGGTGGCTACACCTTC.

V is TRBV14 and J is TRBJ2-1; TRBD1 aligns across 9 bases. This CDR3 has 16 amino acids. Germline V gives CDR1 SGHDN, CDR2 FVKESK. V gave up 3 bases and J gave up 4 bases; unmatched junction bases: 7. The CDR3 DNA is TGTGCCAGCAGCCAGGGACGACAGGGGGGATACAATGAGCAGTTCTTC. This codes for CASSQGRQGGYNEQFF.

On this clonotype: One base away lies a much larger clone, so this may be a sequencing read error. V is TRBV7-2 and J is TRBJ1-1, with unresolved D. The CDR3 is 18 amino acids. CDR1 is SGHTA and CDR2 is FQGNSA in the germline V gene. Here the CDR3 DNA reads TGTGCCTGCAGCTTAGCTTTCCTCTCGGGCGGAATGAACACTGAAGCTTTCTTT. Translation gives CACSLAFLSGGMNTEAFF.

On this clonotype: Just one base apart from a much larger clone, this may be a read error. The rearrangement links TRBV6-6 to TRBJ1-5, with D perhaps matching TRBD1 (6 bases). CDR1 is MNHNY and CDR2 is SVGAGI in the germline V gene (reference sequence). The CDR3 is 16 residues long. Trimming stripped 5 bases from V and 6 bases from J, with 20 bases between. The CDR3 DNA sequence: TGTGCCAGCAGTGGGGGCATAGGGGAAAGGGGTCAGCCCCAGCATTTT. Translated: CASSGGIGERGQPQHF.

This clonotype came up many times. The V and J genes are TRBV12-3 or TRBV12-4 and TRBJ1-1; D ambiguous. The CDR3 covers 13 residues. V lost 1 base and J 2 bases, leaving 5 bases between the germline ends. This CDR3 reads CASSLDSNTEAFF. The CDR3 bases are TGTGCCAGCAGTTTAGACAGCAACACTGAAGCTTTCTTT.

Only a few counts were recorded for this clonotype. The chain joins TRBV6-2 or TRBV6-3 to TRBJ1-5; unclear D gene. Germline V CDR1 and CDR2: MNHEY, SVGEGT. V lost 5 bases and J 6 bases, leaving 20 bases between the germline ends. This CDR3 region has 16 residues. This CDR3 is CASSGPFGFSRQPQHF. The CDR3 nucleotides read TGTGCCAGCAGTGGTCCCTTCGGGTTTTCCCGTCAGCCCCAGCATTTT.

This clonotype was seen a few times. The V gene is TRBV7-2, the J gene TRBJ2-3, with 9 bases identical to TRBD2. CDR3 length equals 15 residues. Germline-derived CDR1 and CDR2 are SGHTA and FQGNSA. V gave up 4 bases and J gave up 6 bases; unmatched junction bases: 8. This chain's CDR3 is CASSSPSGGWDTQYF. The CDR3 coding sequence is TGTGCCAGCAGCTCACCGAGCGGGGGGTGGGATACGCAGTATTTT.

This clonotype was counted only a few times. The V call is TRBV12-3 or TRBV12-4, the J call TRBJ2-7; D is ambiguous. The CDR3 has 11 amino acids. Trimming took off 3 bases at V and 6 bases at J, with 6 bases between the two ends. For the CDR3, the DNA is TGTGCCAGCAGTTTTTCGGTCGAGCAGTACTTC. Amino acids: CASSFSVEQYF.

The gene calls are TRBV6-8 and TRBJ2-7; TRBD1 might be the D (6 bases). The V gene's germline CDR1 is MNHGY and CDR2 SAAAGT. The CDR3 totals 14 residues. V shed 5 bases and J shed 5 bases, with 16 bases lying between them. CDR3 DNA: TGTGCCAGCAGTCTTCTAACAGGGTTGGACGAGCAGTACGTC. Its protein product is CASSLLTGLDEQYV.

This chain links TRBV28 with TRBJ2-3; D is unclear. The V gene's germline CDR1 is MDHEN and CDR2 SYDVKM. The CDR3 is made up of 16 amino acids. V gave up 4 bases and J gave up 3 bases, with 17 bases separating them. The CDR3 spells CASSSWVLSLTDTQYF. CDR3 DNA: TGTGCCAGCAGTTCCTGGGTTTTGAGCCTAACAGATACGCAGTATTTT.